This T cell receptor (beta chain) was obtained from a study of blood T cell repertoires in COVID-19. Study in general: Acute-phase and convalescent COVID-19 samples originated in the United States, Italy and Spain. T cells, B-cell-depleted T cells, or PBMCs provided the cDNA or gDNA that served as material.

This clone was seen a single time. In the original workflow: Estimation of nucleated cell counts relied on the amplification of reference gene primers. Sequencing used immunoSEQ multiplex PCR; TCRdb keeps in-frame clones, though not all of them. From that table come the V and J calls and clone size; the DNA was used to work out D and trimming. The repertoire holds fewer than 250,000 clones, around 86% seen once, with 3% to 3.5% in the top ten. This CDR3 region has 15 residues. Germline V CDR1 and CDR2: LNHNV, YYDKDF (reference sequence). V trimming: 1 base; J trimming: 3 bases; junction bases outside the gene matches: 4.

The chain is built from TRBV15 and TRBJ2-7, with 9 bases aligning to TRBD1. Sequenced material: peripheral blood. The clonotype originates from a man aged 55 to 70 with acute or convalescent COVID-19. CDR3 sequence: CATSRGGTGNYEQYF. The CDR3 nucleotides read TGTGCCACCAGCAGAGGGGGGACAGGGAACTACGAGCAGTACTTC.